Sequencing of this TCR beta chain was carried out in a study of blood T cell repertoires in COVID-19. Per the original methods: From reference gene primer amplification, estimates of nucleated cell counts were derived. The protocol was immunoSEQ multiplex PCR, while the TCRdb copy is restricted to in-frame clones and leaves out a portion. V and J calls plus clone size are reproduced from that table; the DNA served to infer D and trimming. The top ten clones hold 6.9% of a sample with 190,000 or so clones, approximately 84% of them seen once. J was trimmed by 8 bases and V by 3 bases; bases with no gene match: 7. CDR1 and CDR2 from the germline V gene are SGDLS and YYNGEE. The CDR3 length is 14 residues. This clone was seen a single time.

Sequencing was done on a sample of peripheral blood. This receptor was obtained from a human donor with acute or convalescent COVID-19. The donor label of this sample is uncertain. The chain is built from TRBV9 and TRBJ1-2, with 10 positions matching TRBD1. The DNA for the CDR3 is TGTGCCAGCAGCGCCATGGACAGGGGGAACGGCTACACCTTC. Translating gives CASSAMDRGNGYTF.